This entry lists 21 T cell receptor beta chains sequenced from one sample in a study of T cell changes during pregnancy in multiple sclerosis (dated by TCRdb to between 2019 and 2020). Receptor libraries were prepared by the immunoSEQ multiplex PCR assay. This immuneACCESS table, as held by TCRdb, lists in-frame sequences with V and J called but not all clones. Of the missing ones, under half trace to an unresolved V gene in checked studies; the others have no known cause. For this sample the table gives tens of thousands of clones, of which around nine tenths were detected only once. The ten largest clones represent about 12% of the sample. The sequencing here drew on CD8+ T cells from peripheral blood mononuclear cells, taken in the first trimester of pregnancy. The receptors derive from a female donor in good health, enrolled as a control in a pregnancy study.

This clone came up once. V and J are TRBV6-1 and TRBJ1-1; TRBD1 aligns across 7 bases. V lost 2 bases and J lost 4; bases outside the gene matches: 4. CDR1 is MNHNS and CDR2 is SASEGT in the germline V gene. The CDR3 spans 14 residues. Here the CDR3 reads CASSEHRGGTEAFF. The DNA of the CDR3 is TGTGCCAGCAGTGAACACAGGGGAGGCACTGAAGCTTTCTTT.

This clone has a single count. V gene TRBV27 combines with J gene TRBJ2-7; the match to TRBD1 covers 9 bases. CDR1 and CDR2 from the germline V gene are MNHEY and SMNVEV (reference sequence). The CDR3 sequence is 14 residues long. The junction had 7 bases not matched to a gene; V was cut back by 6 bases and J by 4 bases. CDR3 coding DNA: TGTGCCAGCAGGGGGACAGGGCAACTTTACGAGCAGTACTTC. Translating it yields CASRGTGQLYEQYF.

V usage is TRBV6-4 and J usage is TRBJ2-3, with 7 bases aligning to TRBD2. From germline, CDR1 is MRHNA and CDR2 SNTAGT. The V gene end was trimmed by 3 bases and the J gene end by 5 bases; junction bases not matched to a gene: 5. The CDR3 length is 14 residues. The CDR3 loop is CASSETGEGDTQYF. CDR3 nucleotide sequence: TGTGCCAGCAGTGAAACGGGGGAGGGAGATACGCAGTATTTT.

The CDR3 sequence is CASSSYQGDTQYF. The CDR3, as DNA: TGTGCCAGTAGTAGTTATCAGGGAGATACGCAGTATTTT. The chain employs TRBV19 and TRBJ2-3; D is perhaps TRBD1 (5 bases). V dropped 4 bases and J dropped 5 bases, with 10 bases sitting between them. Germline V gene data show CDR1 as LNHDA and CDR2 as SQIVND (reference sequence). The CDR3 totals 13 residues.

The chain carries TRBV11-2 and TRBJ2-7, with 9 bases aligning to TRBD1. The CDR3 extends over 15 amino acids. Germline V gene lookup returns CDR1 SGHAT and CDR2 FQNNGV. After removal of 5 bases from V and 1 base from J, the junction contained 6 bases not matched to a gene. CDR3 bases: TGTGCCAGCAGCCATCCCGGGACAGGGTCCTACGAGCAGTACTTC. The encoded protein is CASSHPGTGSYEQYF.

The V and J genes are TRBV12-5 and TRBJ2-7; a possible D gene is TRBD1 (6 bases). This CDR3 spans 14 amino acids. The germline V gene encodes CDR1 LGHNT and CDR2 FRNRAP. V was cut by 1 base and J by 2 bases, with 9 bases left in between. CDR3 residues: CASGLADRPYEQYF. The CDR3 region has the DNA TGTGCTAGTGGTTTGGCCGACAGGCCCTACGAGCAGTACTTC.

CDR3 amino acids: CAWSAREFNEAFF. CDR3 sequence (DNA): TGTGCCTGGAGTGCGAGGGAGTTTAATGAAGCTTTCTTT. This chain connects TRBV30 to TRBJ1-1; D not certain. This CDR3 has 13 residues. V gave up 1 base and J gave up 7 bases, with 13 bases separating them. The germline gives CDR1 GTSNPN, CDR2 SVGIG (reference sequence).

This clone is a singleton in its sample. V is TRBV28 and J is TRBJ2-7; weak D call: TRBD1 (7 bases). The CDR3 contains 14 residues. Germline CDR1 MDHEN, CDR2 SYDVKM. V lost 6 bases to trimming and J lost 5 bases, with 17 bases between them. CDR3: CASSPTGTLHEQYF. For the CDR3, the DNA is TGTGCCAGCAGCCCGACAGGGACTCTCCACGAGCAGTACTTC.

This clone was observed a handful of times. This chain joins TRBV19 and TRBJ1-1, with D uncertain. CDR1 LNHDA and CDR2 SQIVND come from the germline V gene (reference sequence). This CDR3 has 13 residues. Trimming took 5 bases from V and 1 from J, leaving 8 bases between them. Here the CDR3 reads CASSDTRNTEAFF. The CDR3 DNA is TGTGCCAGTAGTGACACGAGGAACACTGAAGCTTTCTTT.

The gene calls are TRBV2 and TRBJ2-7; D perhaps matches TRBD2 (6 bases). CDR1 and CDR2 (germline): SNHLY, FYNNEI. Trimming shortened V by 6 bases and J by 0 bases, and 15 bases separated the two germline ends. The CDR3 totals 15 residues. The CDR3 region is CASSPGTSSSYEQYF. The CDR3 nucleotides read TGTGCCAGCAGCCCCGGGACTTCGAGCTCCTACGAGCAGTACTTC.

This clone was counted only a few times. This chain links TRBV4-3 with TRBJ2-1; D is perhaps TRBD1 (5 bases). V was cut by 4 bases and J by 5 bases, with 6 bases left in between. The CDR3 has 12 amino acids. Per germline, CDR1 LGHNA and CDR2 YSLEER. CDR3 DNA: TGCGCCAGCAGCCTGACAGACAATGAGCAGTTCTTC. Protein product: CASSLTDNEQFF.

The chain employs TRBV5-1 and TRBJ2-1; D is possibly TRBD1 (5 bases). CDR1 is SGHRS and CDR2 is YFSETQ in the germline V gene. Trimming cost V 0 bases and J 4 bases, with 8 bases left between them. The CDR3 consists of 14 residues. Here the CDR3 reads CASSLETGYNEQFF. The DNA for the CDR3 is TGCGCCAGCAGCTTGGAAACAGGATACAATGAGCAGTTCTTC.

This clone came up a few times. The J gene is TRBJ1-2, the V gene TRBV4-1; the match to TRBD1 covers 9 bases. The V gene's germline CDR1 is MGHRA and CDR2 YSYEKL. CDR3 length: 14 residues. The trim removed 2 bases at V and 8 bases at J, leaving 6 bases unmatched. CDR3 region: CASSQTGGWGGYTF. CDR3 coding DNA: TGCGCCAGCAGCCAAACAGGGGGCTGGGGCGGCTACACCTTC.

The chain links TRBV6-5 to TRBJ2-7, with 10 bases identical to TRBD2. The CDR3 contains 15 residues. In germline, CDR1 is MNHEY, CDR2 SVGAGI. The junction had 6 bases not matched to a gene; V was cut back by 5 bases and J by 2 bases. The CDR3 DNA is TGTGCCAGCAGTCCAACTAGCGGGACCGCCTACGAGCAGTACTTC. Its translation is CASSPTSGTAYEQYF.

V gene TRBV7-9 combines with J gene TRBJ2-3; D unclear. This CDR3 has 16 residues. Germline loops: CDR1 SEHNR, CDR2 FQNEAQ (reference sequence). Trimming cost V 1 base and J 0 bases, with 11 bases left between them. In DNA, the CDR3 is TGTGCCAGCAGCTTAGGTCGAGCGTCTAGCACAGATACGCAGTATTTT. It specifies CASSLGRASSTDTQYF.

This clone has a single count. The CDR3 region is CASSDSAGGPGELFF. CDR3 in DNA: TGTGCCAGCAGTGACTCTGCGGGGGGGCCCGGGGAGCTGTTTTTT. The V gene is TRBV6-4, the J gene TRBJ2-2; 9 bases line up with TRBD2. Germline V CDR1 and CDR2: MRHNA, SNTAGT. The CDR3 has 15 residues. The junction had 2 bases not matched to a gene; V was cut back by 0 bases and J by 6 bases.

Here the CDR3 reads CASSQDGETNVKYF. The CDR3 bases are TGCGCCAGCAGCCAAGATGGGGAGACTAATGTAAAGTACTTC. V usage is TRBV4-1 and J usage is TRBJ2-4; TRBD2 is a possible D gene (5 bases). V was shortened by 0 bases and J by 14 bases, with 17 bases between the two germline ends. CDR1 MGHRA and CDR2 YSYEKL come from the germline V gene. The CDR3 is 14 amino acids.

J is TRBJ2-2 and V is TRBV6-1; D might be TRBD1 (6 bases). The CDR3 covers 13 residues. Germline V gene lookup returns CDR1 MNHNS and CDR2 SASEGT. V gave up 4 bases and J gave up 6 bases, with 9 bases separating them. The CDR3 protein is CASSVTGPGELFF. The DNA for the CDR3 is TGTGCCAGCAGTGTGACAGGTCCCGGGGAGCTGTTTTTT.

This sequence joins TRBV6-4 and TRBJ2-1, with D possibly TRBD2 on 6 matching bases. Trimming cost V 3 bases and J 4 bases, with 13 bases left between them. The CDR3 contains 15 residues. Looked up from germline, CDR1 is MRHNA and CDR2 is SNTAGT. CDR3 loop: CASSEEGGGYNEQFF. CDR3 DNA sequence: TGTGCCAGCAGTGAGGAGGGTGGAGGGTACAATGAGCAGTTCTTC.

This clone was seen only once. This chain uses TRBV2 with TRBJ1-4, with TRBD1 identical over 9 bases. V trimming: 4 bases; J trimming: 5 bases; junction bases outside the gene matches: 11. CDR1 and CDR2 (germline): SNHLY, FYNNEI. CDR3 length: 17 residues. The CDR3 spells CASSAGFAGQGNEKLFF. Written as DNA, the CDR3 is TGTGCCAGCAGTGCAGGATTCGCGGGACAGGGAAATGAAAAACTGTTTTTT.

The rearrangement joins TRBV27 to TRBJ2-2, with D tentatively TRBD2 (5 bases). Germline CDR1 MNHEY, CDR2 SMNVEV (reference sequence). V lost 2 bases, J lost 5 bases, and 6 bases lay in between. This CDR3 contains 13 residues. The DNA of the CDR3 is TGTGCCAGCAGTTTAGGCGGGACCGGGGAGCTGTTTTTT. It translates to CASSLGGTGELFF.